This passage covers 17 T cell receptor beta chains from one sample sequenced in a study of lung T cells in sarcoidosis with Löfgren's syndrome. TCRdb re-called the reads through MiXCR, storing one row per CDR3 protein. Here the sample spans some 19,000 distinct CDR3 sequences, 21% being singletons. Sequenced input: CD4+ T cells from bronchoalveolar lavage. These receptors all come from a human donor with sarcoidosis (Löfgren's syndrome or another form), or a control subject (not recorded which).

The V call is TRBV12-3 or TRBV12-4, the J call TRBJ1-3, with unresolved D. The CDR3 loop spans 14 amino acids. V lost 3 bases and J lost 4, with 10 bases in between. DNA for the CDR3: TGTGCCAGCAGTTTCCCAGGAGGAGGAAACACCATATATTTT. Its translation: CASSFPGGGNTIYF.

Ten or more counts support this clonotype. The CDR3 protein is CASSLGQLNTEAFF. CDR3 nucleotide sequence: TGTGCCAGCAGCTTGGGACAGCTGAACACTGAAGCTTTCTTT. V usage is TRBV7-9 and J usage is TRBJ1-1, with 7 bases matching TRBD1. Germline CDR1 is SEHNR and CDR2 is FQNEAQ (reference sequence). The CDR3 has 14 amino acids. Germline trimming cut 3 bases from V and 0 bases from J; bases unmatched to any gene: 1.

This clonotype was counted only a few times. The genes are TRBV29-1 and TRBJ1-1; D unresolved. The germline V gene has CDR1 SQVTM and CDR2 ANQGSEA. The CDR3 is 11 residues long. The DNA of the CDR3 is TGCAGTCACGAAATGGGCTCTGAAGCTTTCTTT. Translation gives CSHEMGSEAFF. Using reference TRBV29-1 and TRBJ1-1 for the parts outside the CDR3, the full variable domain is SAVISQKPSRDICQRGTSLTIQCQVDSQVTMMFWYRQQPGQSLTLIATANQGSEATYESGFVIDKFPISRPNLTFSTLTVSNMSPEDSSIYLCSHEMGSEAFFGQGTRLTVV.

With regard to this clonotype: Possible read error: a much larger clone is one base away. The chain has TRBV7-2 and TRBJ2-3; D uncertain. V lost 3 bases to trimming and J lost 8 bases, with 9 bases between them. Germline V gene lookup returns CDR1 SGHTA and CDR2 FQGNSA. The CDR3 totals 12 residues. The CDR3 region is CASSLPWGTQYF. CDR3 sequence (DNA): TGTGCCAGCAGCTTGCCATGGGGTACGCAGTATTTT.

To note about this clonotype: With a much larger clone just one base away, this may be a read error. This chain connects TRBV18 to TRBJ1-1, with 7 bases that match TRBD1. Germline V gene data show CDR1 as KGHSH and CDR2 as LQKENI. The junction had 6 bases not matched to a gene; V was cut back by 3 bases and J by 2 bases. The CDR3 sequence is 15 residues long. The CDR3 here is CASSPFAGGNTEAFF. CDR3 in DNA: TGTGCCAGCTCACCGTTTGCAGGGGGAAACACTGAAGCTTTCTTT.

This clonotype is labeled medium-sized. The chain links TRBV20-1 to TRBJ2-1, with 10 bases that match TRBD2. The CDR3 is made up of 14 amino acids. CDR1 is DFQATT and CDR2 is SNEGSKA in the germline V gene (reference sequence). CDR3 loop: CSGIAGGGYNEQFF. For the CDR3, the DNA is TGCAGCGGGATAGCGGGAGGAGGGTACAATGAGCAGTTCTTC.

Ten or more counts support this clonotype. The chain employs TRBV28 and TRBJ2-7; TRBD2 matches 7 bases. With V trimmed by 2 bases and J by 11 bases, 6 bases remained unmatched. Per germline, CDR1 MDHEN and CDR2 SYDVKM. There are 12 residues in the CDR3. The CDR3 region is CASSLPAGWEYF. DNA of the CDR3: TGTGCCAGCAGTTTACCAGCGGGATGGGAGTACTTC.

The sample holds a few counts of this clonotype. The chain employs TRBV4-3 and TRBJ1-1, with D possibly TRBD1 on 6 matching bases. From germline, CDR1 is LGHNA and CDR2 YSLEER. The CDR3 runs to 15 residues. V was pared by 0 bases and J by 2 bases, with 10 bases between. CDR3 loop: CASSQDPGVNTEAFF. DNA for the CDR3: TGCGCCAGCAGCCAAGACCCAGGGGTCAACACTGAAGCTTTCTTT.

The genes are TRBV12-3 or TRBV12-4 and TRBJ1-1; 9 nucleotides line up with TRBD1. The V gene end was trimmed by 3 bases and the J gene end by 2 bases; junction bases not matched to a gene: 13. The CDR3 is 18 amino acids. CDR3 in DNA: TGTGCCAGCAGTTTTATCCCTTTTGGGACAGGGCCAAACACTGAAGCTTTCTTT. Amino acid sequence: CASSFIPFGTGPNTEAFF.

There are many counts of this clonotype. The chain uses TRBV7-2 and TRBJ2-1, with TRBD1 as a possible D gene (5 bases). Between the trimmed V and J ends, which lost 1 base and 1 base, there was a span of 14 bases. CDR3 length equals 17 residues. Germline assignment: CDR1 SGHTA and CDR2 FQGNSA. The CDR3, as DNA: TGTGCCAGCAGCTTAGTTGGGTTTGGGGCTTCCTACAATGAGCAGTTCTTC. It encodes CASSLVGFGASYNEQFF.

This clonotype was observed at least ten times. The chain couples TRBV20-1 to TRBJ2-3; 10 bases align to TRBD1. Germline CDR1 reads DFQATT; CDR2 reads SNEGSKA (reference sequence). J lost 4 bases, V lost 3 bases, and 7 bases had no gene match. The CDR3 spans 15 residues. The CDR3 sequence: CSARTGTGVSDTQYF. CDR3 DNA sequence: TGCAGTGCTAGGACCGGGACAGGGGTTTCAGATACGCAGTATTTT.

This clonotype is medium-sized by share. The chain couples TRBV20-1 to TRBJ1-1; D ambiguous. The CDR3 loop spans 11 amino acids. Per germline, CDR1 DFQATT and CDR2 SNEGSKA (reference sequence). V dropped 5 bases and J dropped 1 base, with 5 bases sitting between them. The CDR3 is CSAGKNTEAFF. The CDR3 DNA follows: TGCAGTGCTGGGAAGAACACTGAAGCTTTCTTT.

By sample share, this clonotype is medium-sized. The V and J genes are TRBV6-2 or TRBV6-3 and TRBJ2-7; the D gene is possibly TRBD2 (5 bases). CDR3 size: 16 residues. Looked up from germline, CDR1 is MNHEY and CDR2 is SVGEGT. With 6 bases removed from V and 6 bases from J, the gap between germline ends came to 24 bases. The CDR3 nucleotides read TGTGCCAGCAGCAGCGGATACGCCCGGCGGATTGGCGAGCAGTACTTC. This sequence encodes CASSSGYARRIGEQYF.

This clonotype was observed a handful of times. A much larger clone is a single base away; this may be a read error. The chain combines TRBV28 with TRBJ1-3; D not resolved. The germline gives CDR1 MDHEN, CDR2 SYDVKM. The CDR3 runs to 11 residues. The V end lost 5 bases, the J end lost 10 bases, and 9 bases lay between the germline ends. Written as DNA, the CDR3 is TGTGCCAGCAGTCATAGGATGACCATATATTTT. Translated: CASSHRMTIYF.

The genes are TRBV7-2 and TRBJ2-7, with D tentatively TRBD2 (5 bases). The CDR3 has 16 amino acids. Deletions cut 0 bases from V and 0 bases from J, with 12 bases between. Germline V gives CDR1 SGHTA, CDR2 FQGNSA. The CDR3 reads CASSLAGGSISYEQYF. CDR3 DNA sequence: TGTGCCAGCAGCTTAGCCGGCGGGTCCATCTCCTACGAGCAGTACTTC.

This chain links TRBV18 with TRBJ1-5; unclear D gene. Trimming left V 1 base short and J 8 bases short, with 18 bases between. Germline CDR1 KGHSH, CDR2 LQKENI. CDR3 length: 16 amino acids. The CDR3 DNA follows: TGTGCCAGCTCACCACATTATCGGAACGGAAGAGAGCCCCAGCATTTT. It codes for CASSPHYRNGREPQHF.

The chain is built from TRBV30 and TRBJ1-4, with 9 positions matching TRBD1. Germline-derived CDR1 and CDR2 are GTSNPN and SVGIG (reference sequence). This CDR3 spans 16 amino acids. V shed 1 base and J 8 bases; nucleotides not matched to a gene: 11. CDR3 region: CAWSARPGQGREKLFF. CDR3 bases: TGTGCCTGGAGTGCTCGGCCGGGACAGGGTCGGGAAAAACTGTTTTTT.